These 6 T cell receptor beta chains originate from one sample sequenced in a study of radiotherapy plus CTLA-4 blockade in lung cancer. This table comes from immunoSEQ multiplex PCR, and its TCRdb copy is limited to in-frame clones, with some not included. Of roughly 77,000 clones in the sample, roughly 74% were seen once. This specimen consisted of peripheral blood, obtained from a patient treated with radiotherapy plus ipilimumab. These receptors were collected from a human donor with non-small cell lung cancer whose response to radiotherapy plus ipilimumab could not be evaluated.

This clone was seen only a few times. The rearrangement joins TRBV7-8 to TRBJ2-7, with TRBD1 matching over 12 bases. Looked up from germline, CDR1 is SGHVS and CDR2 is FQNEAQ. V gave up 1 base and J gave up 9 bases; unmatched junction bases: 10. This CDR3 region has 16 residues. CDR3 sequence reads: CASSLGGDRGLRRQYF. Here the CDR3 DNA reads TGTGCCAGCAGCTTAGGAGGGGACAGGGGGCTGCGTAGGCAGTACTTC.

The rearrangement joins TRBV1 to TRBJ2-1; the D call of TRBD2 is as the table states it, not checked on the DNA. TRBV1 is a pseudogene locus. CDR3 length equals 18 residues. The CDR3 loop reads CTSSQDTSSGSSYNEQFF. The CDR3 DNA is TGCACCAGCAGCCAAGACACCTCAAGCGGGAGCTCCTACAATGAGCAGTTCTTC.

This clone has a single count. The chain combines TRBV28 with TRBJ2-2; 8 bases align to TRBD2. CDR3 size: 17 residues. Unmatched junction bases numbered 12, after V lost 2 bases and J lost 7 bases. Germline V CDR1 and CDR2: MDHEN, SYDVKM. The DNA for the CDR3 is TGTGCCAGCAGTTTACGATCGTGGCGGGGGGCCGGCGGGGAGCTGTTTTTT. This gives the protein CASSLRSWRGAGGELFF.

The rearrangement uses TRBV28 and TRBJ1-5; 9 nucleotides match TRBD1. CDR3 length equals 15 residues. The V gene's germline CDR1 is MDHEN and CDR2 SYDVKM. Germline trimming cut 6 bases from V and 4 bases from J; bases unmatched to any gene: 7. The CDR3 coding sequence is TGTGCCAGCAGAACACAGGGGGCGGCGAATCAGCCCCAGCATTTT. It yields the protein CASRTQGAANQPQHF.

This clone was seen a handful of times. The J gene is TRBJ2-5, the V gene TRBV6-4; 8 positions agree with TRBD1. V shed 3 bases, J shed 6 bases, and the junction held 9 bases outside the gene matches. The CDR3 extends over 15 amino acids. From germline, CDR1 is MRHNA and CDR2 SNTAGT. The DNA for the CDR3 is TGTGCCAGCAGTGAGATGCCGGGACAGGATAAGACCCAGTACTTC. Encoded protein: CASSEMPGQDKTQYF.

This clone showed up just once. The chain is built from TRBV7-3 and TRBJ2-5; D may be TRBD2 (6 bases). Per germline, CDR1 SGHTA and CDR2 FQGTGA. CDR3 size: 15 residues. Trimming cost V 2 bases and J 2 bases, with 12 bases left between them. The CDR3 region is CASSLYGDSQETQYF. The CDR3 DNA follows: TGTGCCAGCAGCTTATACGGGGACTCTCAAGAGACCCAGTACTTC.